This T cell receptor (beta chain) derives from a study of T cell repertoires in ileal Crohn's disease. Turning to the study itself: About half of patients got postoperative therapy: about ten thiopurines, around 19 anti-TNF. Study results and limitations: Every patient over 26.8% clonality showed endoscopic recurrence. The median delay to postoperative endoscopy was nearly seven months.

Note on this clone: The target antigen is unknown.

Each sample's TCRB immunosequencing used roughly 500 nanograms of biopsy DNA. The assay was immunoSEQ multiplex PCR, and TCRdb's table has in-frame clones only and misses some. In the table there are some 11,000 clones, around 74% of which are singletons. Trimming removed 7 bases at V and 8 bases at J, with 22 bases between. Germline CDR1 is SGHRS and CDR2 is YFSETQ. The CDR3 runs 15 residues. Specified time point: neoterminal ileum biopsy at postoperative endoscopy, about 6 months after surgery. Sequences were obtained from ileal tissue. This clonotype was sampled from an adult with Crohn's disease. This chain joins TRBV5-1 and TRBJ2-1, with D possibly being TRBD2 (6 bases). This CDR3 reads CASRPQGGKWDEQFF. In DNA, the CDR3 is TGCGCCAGCCGGCCCCAGGGAGGAAAATGGGATGAGCAGTTCTTC. Together with reference TRBV5-1 and TRBJ2-1, the CDR3 gives the full variable domain: KAGVTQTPRYLIKTRGQQVTLSCSPISGHRSVSWYQQTPGQGLQFLFEYFSETQRNKGNFPGRFSGRQFSNSRSEMNVSTLELGDSALYLCASRPQGGKWDEQFFGPGTRLTVL.